The 19 T cell receptor beta chains listed next were all sequenced from one sample in a study of somatic mutations in cytotoxic T cells in rheumatoid arthritis. The table came from immunoSEQ multiplex PCR; TCRdb's copy has only in-frame clones and leaves some out. The data show around 20,000 clones, about four fifths seen once. The sample was CD8+ T cells sorted from blood. The receptors here all came from an adult with rheumatoid arthritis.

The chain's CDR3 is CASSPTSGRARLDTQYF. The CDR3 DNA reads as TGCGCCAGCAGCCCGACTAGCGGGAGGGCCAGGTTAGATACGCAGTATTTT. This rearrangement joins TRBV5-1 to TRBJ2-3, with TRBD2 matching 14 bases. The V segment lost 4 bases and the J segment 5 bases; nucleotides outside the gene matches: 9. The CDR3 has 17 amino acids. Germline CDR1 SGHRS, CDR2 YFSETQ.

The genes are TRBV11-2 and TRBJ2-7; tentatively, D is TRBD2 (5 bases). The CDR3 spans 12 residues. Trimming cost V 5 bases and J 4 bases, with 9 bases left between them. Germline assignment: CDR1 SGHAT and CDR2 FQNNGV. CDR3 sequence reads: CASSPSQYEQYF. CDR3 nucleotides: TGTGCCAGCAGCCCTAGCCAATACGAGCAGTACTTC.

This clone has more than one count but fewer than ten. An end of the junction differs from the germline gene, which may be a read error. The genes are TRBV13 and TRBJ1-5, with unresolved D. Germline CDR1 is PRHDT and CDR2 is FYEKMQ (reference sequence). CDR3 length: 12 amino acids. The CDR3 region is CASSVSDQPQHF. In DNA form, the CDR3 reads TGTGCCAGCAGCGTTAGCGATCAGCCCCAGCATTTT.

The chain combines TRBV13 with TRBJ1-1, with unresolved D. The CDR3 is 13 amino acids. V was pared by 0 bases and J by 6 bases, with 8 bases between. Germline assignment: CDR1 PRHDT and CDR2 FYEKMQ (reference sequence). The CDR3 DNA reads TGTGCCAGCAGCTTAGGCGAACGGCCTGAAGCTTTCTTT. Encoded protein: CASSLGERPEAFF.

The chain has TRBV7-9 and TRBJ1-5, with a tentative D call TRBD1 (5 bases). The CDR3 has 13 amino acids. V was clipped by 0 bases and J by 5 bases, with 5 bases between them. The germline CDR1 and CDR2 sequences are SEHNR and FQNEAQ (reference sequence). The CDR3 DNA reads as TGTGCCAGCAGCTTAGCAGGGGATCAGCCCCAGCATTTT. Translated: CASSLAGDQPQHF.

J is TRBJ2-3 and V is TRBV19, with a weak D call TRBD1 (6 bases). Between the trimmed V and J ends, which lost 5 bases and 2 bases, there was a span of 11 bases. Germline CDR1 LNHDA, CDR2 SQIVND (reference sequence). CDR3 length: 14 amino acids. The CDR3, as DNA: TGTGCCAGTAGTCGGGACACACACACAGATACGCAGTATTTT. Translation gives CASSRDTHTDTQYF.

The rearrangement links TRBV9 to TRBJ2-3; TRBD2 matches at 9 bases. The CDR3 runs to 18 residues. Unmatched junction bases numbered 10, after V lost 0 bases and J lost 2 bases. CDR1 SGDLS and CDR2 YYNGEE come from the germline V gene. CDR3 protein: CASSVATVTSGPTDTQYF. The CDR3 region has the DNA TGTGCCAGCAGCGTAGCTACGGTGACTAGCGGACCCACAGATACGCAGTATTTT. Combining the CDR3 with reference TRBV9 and TRBJ2-3 gives the whole variable domain DSGVTQTPKHLITATGQRVTLRCSPRSGDLSVYWYQQSLDQGLQFLIQYYNGEERAKGNILERFSAQQFPDLHSELNLSSLELGDSALYFCASSVATVTSGPTDTQYFGPGTRLTVL.

The CDR3 bases are TGCGCCAGCAGTGGGGGACAGGGGCGCGAGCAGTACGTC. Protein: CASSGGQGREQYV. The V gene is TRBV10-1, the J gene TRBJ2-7; 10 bases are a match to TRBD1. Trimming cost V 4 bases and J 6 bases; bases outside gene matches: 3. The germline V gene has CDR1 WNHNN and CDR2 SYGVQD (reference sequence). The CDR3 extends over 13 amino acids.

The chain combines TRBV13 with TRBJ2-7; TRBD1 agrees at 11 bases. The CDR3 is 15 residues long. In germline, CDR1 is PRHDT, CDR2 FYEKMQ (reference sequence). V shed 6 bases, J shed 3 bases, and the junction held 7 bases outside the gene matches. CDR3 nucleotides: TGTGCCAGCAGTGGACAGGGGGCGAATGGCTACGAGCAGTACGTC. It codes for CASSGQGANGYEQYV.

This clone came up once. This chain joins TRBV4-1 and TRBJ2-1, with D possibly matching TRBD1 (5 bases). V lost 0 bases to trimming and J lost 8 bases, with 14 bases between them. The CDR3 runs to 15 residues. CDR1 is MGHRA, CDR2 YSYEKL, per germline. The CDR3 loop reads CASSQEKGNLDEQFF. CDR3 coding DNA: TGCGCCAGCAGCCAAGAAAAGGGGAACCTGGATGAGCAGTTCTTC.

The CDR3 region is CASSADPGGETQYF. The CDR3 nucleotides read TGTGCCAGCAGCGCAGACCCAGGAGGCGAGACCCAGTACTTC. The genes are TRBV5-6 and TRBJ2-5; possible D gene TRBD2, 5 bases. Trimming took 4 bases from V and 5 from J, leaving 15 bases between them. CDR1 and CDR2 (germline): SGHDT, YYEEEE. This CDR3 contains 14 residues.

The chain carries TRBV7-9 and TRBJ2-2; no definite D call. With 8 bases removed from V and 3 bases from J, the gap between germline ends came to 10 bases. The germline V gene has CDR1 SEHNR and CDR2 FQNEAQ (reference sequence). This CDR3 is built from 13 residues. CDR3 DNA: TGTGCCAGCCCCCGCCTCGACACCGGGGAGCTGTTTTTT. Its protein product is CASPRLDTGELFF.

This clone appeared once. The CDR3 protein is CASGLPPSRPGQTLVEPYEQYV. CDR3 DNA: TGTGCTAGTGGTTTGCCCCCGTCCCGTCCGGGACAGACTTTAGTCGAACCCTACGAGCAGTACGTC. The chain is built from TRBV12-5 and TRBJ2-7; 7 bases line up with TRBD1. Trimming cost V 2 bases and J 2 bases; bases outside gene matches: 27. The CDR3 extends over 22 amino acids. From germline, CDR1 is LGHNT and CDR2 FRNRAP.

The chain combines TRBV19 with TRBJ1-5; 12 bases match TRBD1. Germline values: CDR1 LNHDA, CDR2 SQIVND (reference sequence). This CDR3 is 17 amino acids long. Trimming cost V 8 bases and J 3 bases; bases outside gene matches: 11. Here the CDR3 reads CASWGDRGLGNNQPQHF. In DNA form, the CDR3 reads TGTGCCAGTTGGGGGGACAGGGGGCTTGGGAACAATCAGCCCCAGCATTTT.

The gene calls are TRBV10-3 and TRBJ2-3, with TRBD1 matching 9 bases. Germline CDR1 reads ENHRY; CDR2 reads SYGVKD. The ends lost 4 bases at V and 2 bases at J; junction bases unmatched: 4. This CDR3 contains 15 residues. This CDR3 reads CAISGGTGNTDTQYF. DNA of the CDR3: TGTGCCATCAGTGGTGGGACAGGGAACACAGATACGCAGTATTTT.

DNA of the CDR3: TGCAGCTGCGGGGCGGGGAAGGCCGATACGCAGTATTTT. This codes for CSCGAGKADTQYF. The V and J genes are TRBV29-1 and TRBJ2-3; TRBD2 might be the D (6 bases). The ends were cut back, 8 bases at V and 6 bases at J, with 18 bases in the middle. The CDR3 is 13 residues long. Germline values: CDR1 SQVTM, CDR2 ANQGSEA.

V gene TRBV6-5 combines with J gene TRBJ1-1; D is perhaps TRBD1 (5 bases). The CDR3 sequence is 13 residues long. Germline lookup yields CDR1 MNHEY and CDR2 SVGAGI. V lost 2 bases and J lost 5, with 9 bases in between. In nucleotides, the CDR3 is TGTGCCAGCAGTTACGAGGAGGGGACTGAAGCTTTCTTT. It yields the protein CASSYEEGTEAFF.

The chain has TRBV6-1 and TRBJ2-3; 10 bases match TRBD2. Trimming cost V 9 bases and J 6 bases; bases outside gene matches: 3. CDR3 length: 12 amino acids. From germline, CDR1 is MNHNS and CDR2 SASEGT. CDR3 sequence: CASTSGMDTQYF. DNA for the CDR3: TGTGCCAGTACTAGCGGGATGGATACGCAGTATTTT.

This clone was detected once. The V and J genes are TRBV9 and TRBJ1-1; the D is unclear. Germline-derived CDR1 and CDR2 are SGDLS and YYNGEE. The CDR3 contains 14 residues. V lost 0 bases, J lost 2 bases, and 8 bases lay in between. In DNA, the CDR3 is TGTGCCAGCAGCGTAGACGGTGGAAACACTGAAGCTTTCTTT. This gives the protein CASSVDGGNTEAFF.